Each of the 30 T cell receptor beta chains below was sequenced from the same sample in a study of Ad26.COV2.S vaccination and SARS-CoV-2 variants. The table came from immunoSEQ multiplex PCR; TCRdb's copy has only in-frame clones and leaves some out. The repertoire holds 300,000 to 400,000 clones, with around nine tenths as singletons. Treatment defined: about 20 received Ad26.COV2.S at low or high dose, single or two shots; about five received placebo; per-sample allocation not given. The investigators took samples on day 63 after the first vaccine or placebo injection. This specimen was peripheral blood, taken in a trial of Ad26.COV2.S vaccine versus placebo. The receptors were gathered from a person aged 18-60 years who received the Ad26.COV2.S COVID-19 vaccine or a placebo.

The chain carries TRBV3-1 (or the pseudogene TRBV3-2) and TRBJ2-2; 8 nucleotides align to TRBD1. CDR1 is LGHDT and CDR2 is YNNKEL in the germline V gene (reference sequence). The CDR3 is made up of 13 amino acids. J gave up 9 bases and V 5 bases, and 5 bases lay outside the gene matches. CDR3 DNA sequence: TGTGCCAGCAGCTGGGCAGGGGGCAGGGAGCTGTTTTTT. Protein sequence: CASSWAGGRELFF.

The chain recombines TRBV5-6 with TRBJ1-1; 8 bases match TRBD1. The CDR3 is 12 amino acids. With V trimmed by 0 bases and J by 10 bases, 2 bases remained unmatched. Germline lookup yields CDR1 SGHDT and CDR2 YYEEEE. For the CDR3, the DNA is TGTGCCAGCAGCTTGGGACAGGGGCCAGCTTTCTTT. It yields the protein CASSLGQGPAFF.

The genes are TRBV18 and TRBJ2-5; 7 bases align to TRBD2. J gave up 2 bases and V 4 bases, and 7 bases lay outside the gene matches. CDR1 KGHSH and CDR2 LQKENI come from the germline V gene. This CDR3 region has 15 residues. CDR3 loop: CASSRDYTVQETQYF. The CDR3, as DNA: TGTGCCAGCTCACGGGACTATACCGTTCAAGAGACCCAGTACTTC. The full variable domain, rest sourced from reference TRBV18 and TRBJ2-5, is NAGVMQNPRHLVRRRGQEARLRCSPMKGHSHVYWYRQLPEEGLKFMVYLQKENIIDESGMPKERFSAEFPKEGPSILRIQQVVRGDSAAYFCASSRDYTVQETQYFGPGTRLLVL.

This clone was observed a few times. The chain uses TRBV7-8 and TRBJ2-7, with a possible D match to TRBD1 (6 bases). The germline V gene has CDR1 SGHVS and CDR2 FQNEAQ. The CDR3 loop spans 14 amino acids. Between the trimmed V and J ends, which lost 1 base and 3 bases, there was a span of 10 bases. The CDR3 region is CASSLVTGNYEQYF. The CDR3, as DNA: TGTGCCAGCAGCTTAGTAACAGGGAACTACGAGCAGTACTTC.

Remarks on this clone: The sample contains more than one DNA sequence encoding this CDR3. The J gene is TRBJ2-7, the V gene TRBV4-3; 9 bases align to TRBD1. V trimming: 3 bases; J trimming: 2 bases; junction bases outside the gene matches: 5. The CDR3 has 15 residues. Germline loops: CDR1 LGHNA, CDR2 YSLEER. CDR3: CASSQGTGRTYEQYF. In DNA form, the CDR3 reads TGCGCCAGCAGCCAGGGGACAGGGAGAACCTACGAGCAGTACTTC.

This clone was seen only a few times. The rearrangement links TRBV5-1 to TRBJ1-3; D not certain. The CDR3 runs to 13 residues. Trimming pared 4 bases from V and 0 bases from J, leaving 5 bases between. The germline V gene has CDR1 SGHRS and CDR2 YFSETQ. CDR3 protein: CASSGDSGNTIYF. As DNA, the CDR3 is TGCGCCAGCAGCGGCGACTCTGGAAACACCATATATTTT.

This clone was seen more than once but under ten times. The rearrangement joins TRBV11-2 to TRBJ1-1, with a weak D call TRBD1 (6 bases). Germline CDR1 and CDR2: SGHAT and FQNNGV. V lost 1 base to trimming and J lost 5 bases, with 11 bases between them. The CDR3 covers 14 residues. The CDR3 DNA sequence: TGTGCCAGCAGCTTAGGGGGGCGGGTTACTGAAGCTTTCTTT. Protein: CASSLGGRVTEAFF.

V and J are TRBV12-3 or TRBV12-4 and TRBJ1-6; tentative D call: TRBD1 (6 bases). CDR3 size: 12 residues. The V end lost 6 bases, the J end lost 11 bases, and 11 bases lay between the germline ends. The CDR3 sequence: CASSLRGTPLHF. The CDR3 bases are TGTGCCAGCAGCCTAAGGGGGACACCCCTCCACTTT.

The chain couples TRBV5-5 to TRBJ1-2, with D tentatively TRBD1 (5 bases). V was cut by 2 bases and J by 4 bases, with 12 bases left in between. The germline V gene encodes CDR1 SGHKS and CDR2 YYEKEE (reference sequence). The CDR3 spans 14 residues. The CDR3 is CASSFAPGVYGYTF. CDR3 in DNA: TGTGCCAGCAGCTTTGCTCCGGGGGTCTATGGCTACACCTTC.

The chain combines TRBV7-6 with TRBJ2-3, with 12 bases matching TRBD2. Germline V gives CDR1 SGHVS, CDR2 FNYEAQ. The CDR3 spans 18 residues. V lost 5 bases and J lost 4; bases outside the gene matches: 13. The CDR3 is CASSPRGLAGGLADTQYF. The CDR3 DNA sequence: TGTGCCAGCAGCCCCAGGGGGCTAGCGGGGGGGTTGGCAGATACGCAGTATTTT.

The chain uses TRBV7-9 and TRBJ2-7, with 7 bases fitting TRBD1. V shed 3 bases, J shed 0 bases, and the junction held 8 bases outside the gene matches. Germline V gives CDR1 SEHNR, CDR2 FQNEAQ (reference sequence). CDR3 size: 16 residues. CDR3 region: CASSLTAWDSSYEQYF. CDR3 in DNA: TGTGCCAGCAGCTTGACCGCATGGGACAGCTCCTACGAGCAGTACTTC.

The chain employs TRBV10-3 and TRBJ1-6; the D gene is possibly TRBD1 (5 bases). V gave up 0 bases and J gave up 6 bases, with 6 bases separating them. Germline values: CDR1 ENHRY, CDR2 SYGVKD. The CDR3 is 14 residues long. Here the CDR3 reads CAISESGANSPLHF. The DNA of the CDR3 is TGTGCCATCAGTGAGTCAGGGGCTAATTCACCCCTCCACTTT.

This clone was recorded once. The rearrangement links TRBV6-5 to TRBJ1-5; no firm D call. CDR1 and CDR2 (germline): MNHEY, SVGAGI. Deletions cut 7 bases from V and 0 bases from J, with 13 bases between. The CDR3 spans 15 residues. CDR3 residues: CASTPSHYSNQPQHF. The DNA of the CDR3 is TGTGCCAGCACTCCCAGCCATTATAGCAATCAGCCCCAGCATTTT.

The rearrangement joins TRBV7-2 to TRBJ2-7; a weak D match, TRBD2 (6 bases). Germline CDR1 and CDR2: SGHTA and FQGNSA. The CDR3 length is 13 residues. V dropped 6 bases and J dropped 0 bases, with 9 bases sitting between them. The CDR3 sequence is CASRLASSYEQYF. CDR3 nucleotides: TGTGCCAGCAGACTAGCCAGCTCCTACGAGCAGTACTTC.

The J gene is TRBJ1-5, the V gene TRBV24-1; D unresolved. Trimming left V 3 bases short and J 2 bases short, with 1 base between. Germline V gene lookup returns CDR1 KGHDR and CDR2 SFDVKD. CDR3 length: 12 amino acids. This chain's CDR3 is CATSDGNQPQHF. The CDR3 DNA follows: TGTGCCACCAGTGATGGCAATCAGCCCCAGCATTTT.

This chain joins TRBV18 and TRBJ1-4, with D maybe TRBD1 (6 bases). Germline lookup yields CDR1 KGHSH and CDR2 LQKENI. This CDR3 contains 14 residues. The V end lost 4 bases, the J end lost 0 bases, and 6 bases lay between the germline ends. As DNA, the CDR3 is TGTGCCAGCTCACGACAGGCAACTAATGAAAAACTGTTTTTT. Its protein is CASSRQATNEKLFF.

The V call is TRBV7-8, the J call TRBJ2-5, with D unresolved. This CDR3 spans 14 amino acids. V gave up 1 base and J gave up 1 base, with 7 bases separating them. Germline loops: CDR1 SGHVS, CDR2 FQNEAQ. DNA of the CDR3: TGTGCCAGCAGCTTAGTAGGGCCCCAAGAGACCCAGTACTTC. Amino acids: CASSLVGPQETQYF.

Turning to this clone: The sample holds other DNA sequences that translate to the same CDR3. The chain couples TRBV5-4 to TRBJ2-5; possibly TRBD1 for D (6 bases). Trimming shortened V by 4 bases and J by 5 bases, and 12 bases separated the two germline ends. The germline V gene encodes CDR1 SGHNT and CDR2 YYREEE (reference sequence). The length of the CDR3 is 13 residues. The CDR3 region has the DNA TGTGCCAGCAGCAGCACAGGGCTGGAGACCCAGTACTTC. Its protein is CASSSTGLETQYF.

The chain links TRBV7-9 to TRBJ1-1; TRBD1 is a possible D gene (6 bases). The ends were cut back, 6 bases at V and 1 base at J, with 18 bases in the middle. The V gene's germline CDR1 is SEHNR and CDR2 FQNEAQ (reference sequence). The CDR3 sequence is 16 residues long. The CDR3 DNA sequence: TGTGCCAGCAGACTAGGACCAGGGGAGGCGAACACTGAAGCTTTCTTT. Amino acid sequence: CASRLGPGEANTEAFF.

The chain's CDR3 is CASSPPAMGGSGYGYTF. CDR3 bases: TGTGCCAGCTCACCACCGGCTATGGGGGGCTCGGGCTATGGCTACACCTTC. The chain employs TRBV18 and TRBJ1-2; possible D gene TRBD1, 6 bases. Trimming stripped 0 bases from V and 4 bases from J, with 18 bases between. Per germline, CDR1 KGHSH and CDR2 LQKENI. CDR3 size: 17 residues.

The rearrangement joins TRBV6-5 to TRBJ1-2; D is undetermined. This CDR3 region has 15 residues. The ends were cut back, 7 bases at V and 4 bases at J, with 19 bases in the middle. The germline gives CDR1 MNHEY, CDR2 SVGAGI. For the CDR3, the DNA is TGTGCCAGCACCTTCGACTCCTACCCCCTCTATGGCTACACCTTC. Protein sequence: CASTFDSYPLYGYTF.

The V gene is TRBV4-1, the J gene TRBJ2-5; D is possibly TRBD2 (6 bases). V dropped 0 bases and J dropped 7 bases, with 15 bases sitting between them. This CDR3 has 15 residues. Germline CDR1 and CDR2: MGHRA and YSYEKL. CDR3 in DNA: TGCGCCAGCAGCCAAGATGGGGACTGGACCGGGACCCAGTACTTC. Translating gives CASSQDGDWTGTQYF.

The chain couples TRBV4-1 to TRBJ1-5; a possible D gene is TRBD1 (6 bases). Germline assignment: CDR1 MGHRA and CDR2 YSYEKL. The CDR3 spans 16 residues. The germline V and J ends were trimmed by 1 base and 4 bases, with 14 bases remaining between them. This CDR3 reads CASSQAGGGLNQPQHF. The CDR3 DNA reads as TGCGCCAGCAGCCAAGCCGGGGGGGGCTTAAATCAGCCCCAGCATTTT.

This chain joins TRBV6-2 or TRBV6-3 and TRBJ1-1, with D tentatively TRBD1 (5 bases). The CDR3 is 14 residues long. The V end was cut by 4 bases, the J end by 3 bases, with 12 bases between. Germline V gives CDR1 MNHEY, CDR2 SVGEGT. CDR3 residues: CASSSARVDTEAFF. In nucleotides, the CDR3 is TGTGCCAGCAGTTCGGCCAGGGTGGACACTGAAGCTTTCTTT.

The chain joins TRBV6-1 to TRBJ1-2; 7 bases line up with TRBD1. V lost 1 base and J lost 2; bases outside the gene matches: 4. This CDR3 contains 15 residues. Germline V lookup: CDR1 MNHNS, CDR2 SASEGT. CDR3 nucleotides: TGTGCCAGCAGTGAAGTTAGGGGGCCAAACTATGGCTACACCTTC. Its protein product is CASSEVRGPNYGYTF.

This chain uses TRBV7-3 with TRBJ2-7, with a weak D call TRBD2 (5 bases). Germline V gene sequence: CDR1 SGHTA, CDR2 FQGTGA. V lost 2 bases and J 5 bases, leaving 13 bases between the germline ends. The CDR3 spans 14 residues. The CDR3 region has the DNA TGTGCCAGCAGCTTAGACGGGGTTCTGGACGAGCAGTACTTC. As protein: CASSLDGVLDEQYF.

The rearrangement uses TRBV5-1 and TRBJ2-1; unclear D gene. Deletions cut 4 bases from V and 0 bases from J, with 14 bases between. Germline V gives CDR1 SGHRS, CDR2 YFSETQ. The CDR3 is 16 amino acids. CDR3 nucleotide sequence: TGCGCCAGCAGCGGACCGGACGTTAGCTCCTACAATGAGCAGTTCTTC. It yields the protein CASSGPDVSSYNEQFF.

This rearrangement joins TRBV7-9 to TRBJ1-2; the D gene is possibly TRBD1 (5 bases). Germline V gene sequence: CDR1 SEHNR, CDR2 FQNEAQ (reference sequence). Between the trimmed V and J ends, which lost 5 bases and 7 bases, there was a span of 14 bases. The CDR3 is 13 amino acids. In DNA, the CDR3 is TGTGCCAGCAGCCAACTCGGGGGTAGTGGCTACACCTTC. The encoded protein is CASSQLGGSGYTF.

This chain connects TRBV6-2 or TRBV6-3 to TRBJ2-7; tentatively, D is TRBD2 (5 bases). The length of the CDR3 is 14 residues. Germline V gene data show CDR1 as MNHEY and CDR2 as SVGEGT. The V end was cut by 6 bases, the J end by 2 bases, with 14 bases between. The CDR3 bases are TGTGCCAGCAGCAAGGAGGAGGTTACCTACGAGCAGTACTTC. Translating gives CASSKEEVTYEQYF.

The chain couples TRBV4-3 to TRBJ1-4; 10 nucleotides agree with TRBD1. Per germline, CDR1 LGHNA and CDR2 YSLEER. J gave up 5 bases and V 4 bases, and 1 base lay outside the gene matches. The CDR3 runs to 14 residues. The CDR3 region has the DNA TGCGCCAGCAGCCGGGGACAGGGGAATGAAAAACTGTTTTTT. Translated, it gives CASSRGQGNEKLFF.